Shown below are 32 T cell receptor beta chains from a single sample sequenced in a study of yellow fever vaccine responses in identical twins. TCRdb reprocessed the RT-PCR reads via MiXCR and lists one record per CDR3 protein. The table has approximately 9,600 distinct CDR3 sequences, approximately 87% seen once. The material was T cells from blood (PBMCs), unsorted or a sorted subset (not recorded which), obtained before or after yellow fever vaccination (not recorded which). Every receptor here comes from a woman younger than 30 who received the yellow fever vaccine.

The chain employs TRBV2 and TRBJ1-5; TRBD1 is a possible D gene (6 bases). In germline, CDR1 is SNHLY, CDR2 FYNNEI. V was pared by 1 base and J by 3 bases, with 13 bases between. This CDR3 has 16 residues. The CDR3: CASSEEETGFNQPQHF. CDR3 nucleotide sequence: TGTGCCAGCAGTGAAGAAGAAACAGGGTTCAATCAGCCCCAGCATTTT.

V and J are TRBV7-6 and TRBJ1-1; D is unresolved. V was cut by 5 bases and J by 1 base, with 8 bases left in between. The CDR3 has 13 residues. The germline V gene encodes CDR1 SGHVS and CDR2 FNYEAQ. CDR3 coding DNA: TGTGCCAGCAGCACACTAGCGAACACTGAAGCTTTCTTT. Protein: CASSTLANTEAFF.

Note on this clonotype: Given the absence of the conserved phenylalanine or tryptophan at the CDR3 end, a read error is likely. The DNA is omitted, as the CDR3 cannot be located on it reliably, and the CDR3 follows TCRdb's listing. This rearrangement joins TRBV23-1 to TRBJ1-1. TRBV23-1 is an open reading frame whose function is uncertain. The CDR3 length equals 9 residues, ends included. The CDR3 here is CASNPWGEL.

This rearrangement joins TRBV29-1 to TRBJ1-1, with D perhaps matching TRBD1 (5 bases). The germline V and J ends were trimmed by 1 base and 0 bases, with 15 bases remaining between them. This CDR3 spans 16 amino acids. CDR1 is SQVTM and CDR2 is ANQGSEA in the germline V gene. The CDR3 bases are TGCAGCGTTGAAGTAGACGACAGTCTCATGAACACTGAAGCTTTCTTT. Its protein product is CSVEVDDSLMNTEAFF.

The V gene is TRBV20-1, the J gene TRBJ1-2; D not certain. Per germline, CDR1 DFQATT and CDR2 SNEGSKA (reference sequence). V lost 4 bases to trimming and J lost 8 bases, with 14 bases between them. There are 12 residues in the CDR3. This CDR3 reads CSAIQVPGGYTF. CDR3 nucleotide sequence: TGCAGTGCTATTCAAGTGCCGGGAGGCTACACCTTC.

The rearrangement uses TRBV7-9 and TRBJ2-3; D unresolved. The CDR3 sequence is 14 residues long. The germline gives CDR1 SEHNR, CDR2 FQNEAQ (reference sequence). V lost 5 bases and J lost 3, with 12 bases in between. CDR3 region: CASSRFRETDTQYF. The CDR3 coding sequence is TGTGCCAGCAGCCGGTTCAGAGAAACAGATACGCAGTATTTT.

The V gene is TRBV4-2, the J gene TRBJ2-6, with 10 bases that match TRBD1. This CDR3 has 17 amino acids. Trimming cost V 7 bases and J 0 bases; bases outside gene matches: 6. Germline assignment: CDR1 LGHNA and CDR2 YNFKEQ. The CDR3 is CASTAGQGSSGANVLTF. CDR3 in DNA: TGTGCCAGCACGGCGGGACAGGGGAGCTCTGGGGCCAACGTCCTGACTTTC.

This clonotype was counted only a few times. The rearrangement uses TRBV11-3 and TRBJ2-2, with D perhaps being TRBD1 or TRBD2 (5 bases each). The V gene lost 6 bases and the J gene lost 1 base, with 12 bases spanning the gap. Looked up from germline, CDR1 is SGHNT and CDR2 is YENEEA. CDR3 length equals 15 residues. The CDR3, as DNA: TGTGCCAGCAGGGCCGGGACGGAGAACACCGGGGAGCTGTTTTTT. This codes for CASRAGTENTGELFF.

This chain joins TRBV5-1 and TRBJ2-1, with 7 positions matching TRBD1. Germline CDR1 and CDR2: SGHRS and YFSETQ. The V gene end was trimmed by 0 bases and the J gene end by 5 bases; junction bases not matched to a gene: 5. This CDR3 contains 15 residues. The CDR3 DNA reads TGCGCCAGCAGCTTGGAACAGGGGTACCACAATGAGCAGTTCTTC. Its translation is CASSLEQGYHNEQFF.

This clonotype was seen a handful of times. J is TRBJ2-7 and V is TRBV20-1; D possibly corresponds to TRBD2 (5 bases). The germline V and J ends were trimmed by 5 bases and 3 bases, with 8 bases remaining between them. The germline V gene has CDR1 DFQATT and CDR2 SNEGSKA (reference sequence). The length of the CDR3 is 11 residues. In DNA, the CDR3 is TGCAGTGCTGAGGGCAACTACGAGCAGTACTTC. Amino acid sequence: CSAEGNYEQYF.

The chain couples TRBV6-2 or TRBV6-3 to TRBJ2-7; maybe TRBD1 (5 bases). There are 13 residues in the CDR3. With 2 bases removed from V and 6 bases from J, the gap between germline ends came to 11 bases. CDR1 and CDR2 (germline): MNHEY, SVGEGT. The CDR3 sequence is CASSYGQGSEQYF. The DNA of the CDR3 is TGTGCCAGCAGTTACGGGCAGGGTAGCGAGCAGTACTTC.

This clonotype has a handful of counts. This chain links TRBV7-9 with TRBJ2-7; 8 bases are shared with TRBD1. This CDR3 spans 12 amino acids. CDR1 SEHNR and CDR2 FQNEAQ come from the germline V gene (reference sequence). V dropped 5 bases and J dropped 7; count of bases not matched to a gene: 4. Here the CDR3 reads CASSTRQGEQYF. The DNA of the CDR3 is TGTGCCAGCAGCACACGACAGGGGGAGCAGTACTTC.

This clonotype has only one observation. The genes are TRBV29-1 and TRBJ1-1; D is perhaps TRBD1 (5 bases). Trimming removed 1 base at V and 8 bases at J, with 8 bases between. Germline assignment: CDR1 SQVTM and CDR2 ANQGSEA. CDR3 length: 11 amino acids. The CDR3 spells CSVEVPGEAFF. The DNA for the CDR3 is TGCAGCGTTGAAGTCCCAGGGGAAGCTTTCTTT.

This sequence joins TRBV28 and TRBJ2-3; no firm D call. Trimming cost V 3 bases and J 1 base, with 5 bases left between them. This CDR3 comprises 13 residues. Germline V CDR1 and CDR2: MDHEN, SYDVKM. The CDR3 spells CASSFGGTDTQYF. CDR3 nucleotides: TGTGCCAGCAGTTTCGGCGGCACAGATACGCAGTATTTT.

The chain uses TRBV18 and TRBJ1-1; unclear D gene. The V and J ends lost 3 bases and 1 base respectively, with 15 bases between them. CDR1 and CDR2 from the germline V gene are KGHSH and LQKENI. This CDR3 comprises 16 residues. CDR3 nucleotides: TGTGCCAGCTCACCTCGGAGCGCAGGTGAGAACACTGAAGCTTTCTTT. It translates to CASSPRSAGENTEAFF.

The V call is TRBV11-1, the J call TRBJ2-2; D is unresolved. CDR1 and CDR2 (germline): SGHAT, FQDESV (reference sequence). The CDR3 spans 17 residues. With 1 base removed from V and 6 bases from J, the gap between germline ends came to 18 bases. The CDR3 protein is CASSLGPPSLSAGELFF. DNA of the CDR3: TGTGCCAGCAGCTTAGGTCCCCCAAGCTTGTCGGCCGGGGAGCTGTTTTTT.

The J gene is TRBJ1-2, the V gene TRBV11-1; 8 bases fit TRBD1. J gave up 8 bases and V 2 bases, and 7 bases lay outside the gene matches. Germline lookup yields CDR1 SGHAT and CDR2 FQDESV (reference sequence). The CDR3 has 14 residues. CDR3 nucleotide sequence: TGTGCCAGCAGCTTACAACAGGGGGGTCAGGGCTACACCTTC. Protein: CASSLQQGGQGYTF. Using reference TRBV11-1 and TRBJ1-2 for the parts outside the CDR3, the full variable domain is EAEVAQSPRYKITEKSQAVAFWCDPISGHATLYWYRQILGQGPELLVQFQDESVVDDSQLPKDRFSAERLKGVDSTLKIQPAELGDSAMYLCASSLQQGGQGYTFGSGTRLTVV.

This clonotype was recorded once. The chain recombines TRBV20-1 with TRBJ2-7; unclear D gene. The V gene lost 0 bases and the J gene lost 2 bases, with 14 bases spanning the gap. Germline CDR1 and CDR2: DFQATT and SNEGSKA (reference sequence). The CDR3 has 15 amino acids. As DNA, the CDR3 is TGCAGTGCTAGAGATCTCAGGACCACCGCCTACGAGCAGTACTTC. It specifies CSARDLRTTAYEQYF.

The V and J genes are TRBV6-2 or TRBV6-3 and TRBJ1-5, with D uncertain. V lost 4 bases and J 2 bases, leaving 6 bases between the germline ends. The CDR3 runs 13 residues. The germline V gene encodes CDR1 MNHEY and CDR2 SVGEGT. The CDR3 coding sequence is TGTGCCAGCAGTTTGGCAGGCAATCAGCCCCAGCATTTT. It specifies CASSLAGNQPQHF.

The genes are TRBV3-1 and TRBJ1-1, with unresolved D. The CDR3 covers 13 residues. V shed 5 bases and J shed 1 base, with 8 bases lying between them. Germline CDR1 reads LGHDT; CDR2 reads YNNKEL (reference sequence). CDR3 amino acids: CASSGRQNTEAFF. CDR3 bases: TGTGCCAGCAGCGGACGACAGAACACTGAAGCTTTCTTT.

V usage is TRBV15 and J usage is TRBJ1-1; the D gene is possibly TRBD1 (6 bases). The germline V gene has CDR1 LNHNV and CDR2 YYDKDF (reference sequence). The CDR3 is 15 residues long. V shed 2 bases and J shed 3 bases, with 13 bases lying between them. CDR3 loop: CATSRFATGDTEAFF. CDR3 in DNA: TGTGCCACCAGCAGATTCGCGACAGGTGACACTGAAGCTTTCTTT.

The genes are TRBV6-1 and TRBJ1-2; D remains unclear. The CDR3 covers 12 residues. In germline, CDR1 is MNHNS, CDR2 SASEGT. V was pared by 9 bases and J by 2 bases, with 10 bases between. The CDR3 is CASAGSNYGYTF. The CDR3 DNA sequence: TGTGCCAGTGCAGGTTCCAACTATGGCTACACCTTC.

This clonotype was counted a few times. The gene calls are TRBV15 and TRBJ2-2; D gene ambiguous. Between the trimmed V and J ends, which lost 0 bases and 5 bases, there was a span of 7 bases. The CDR3 is 14 residues long. Germline CDR1 LNHNV, CDR2 YYDKDF (reference sequence). The CDR3, as DNA: TGTGCCACCAGCAGAGATGGAGAGACCGGGGAGCTGTTTTTT. It codes for CATSRDGETGELFF.

The chain employs TRBV18 and TRBJ2-7; maybe TRBD2 (5 bases). Germline assignment: CDR1 KGHSH and CDR2 LQKENI. Trimming removed 3 bases from V and 5 bases from J, with 14 bases in between. The CDR3 consists of 14 residues. Written as DNA, the CDR3 is TGTGCCAGCTCACCCGGGGTGGTTCGCCACGAGCAGTACTTC. Translating it yields CASSPGVVRHEQYF.

The chain couples TRBV28 to TRBJ1-1; D is undetermined. Trimming cost V 2 bases and J 0 bases, with 7 bases left between them. This CDR3 has 14 amino acids. The germline V gene has CDR1 MDHEN and CDR2 SYDVKM. Written as DNA, the CDR3 is TGTGCCAGCAGTTTAGTCGGGGTGAACACTGAAGCTTTCTTT. Translated: CASSLVGVNTEAFF.

The CDR3 coding sequence is TGTGCCAGCAGCTTCCGGGGACAGCCGTCCTACGAGCAGTACTTC. Its protein product is CASSFRGQPSYEQYF. This chain uses TRBV5-6 with TRBJ2-7; 7 nucleotides match TRBD1. This CDR3 region has 15 residues. V lost 2 bases, J lost 1 base, and 6 bases stayed unmatched. Germline loops: CDR1 SGHDT, CDR2 YYEEEE.

This sequence joins TRBV20-1 and TRBJ2-5; D may be TRBD2 (6 bases). CDR1 is DFQATT and CDR2 is SNEGSKA in the germline V gene (reference sequence). This CDR3 has 10 amino acids. V was cut by 6 bases and J by 10 bases, with 12 bases left in between. CDR3 residues: CSALGGSQYF. The CDR3 coding sequence is TGCAGTGCCCTTGGAGGGAGCCAGTACTTC.

Only one count was recorded for this clonotype. At one end, the junction sequence differs from germline, possibly due to a read error. The V gene is TRBV9, the J gene TRBJ2-1, with unresolved D. This CDR3 has 13 residues. Germline V gives CDR1 SGDLS, CDR2 YYNGEE. CDR3 DNA sequence: TGTGCCAGCAGCGCCTCCAACTACGATGAGCAGTTCTTC. This translates into CASSASNYDEQFF.

The CDR3 region has the DNA TGCGCCAGCAGCCTGCGAGGCGGGAGTCCAGACTACGAGCAGTACTTC. This gives the protein CASSLRGGSPDYEQYF. V and J are TRBV4-1 and TRBJ2-7, with TRBD2 identical over 7 bases. The CDR3 sequence is 16 residues long. Germline V CDR1 and CDR2: MGHRA, YSYEKL. V gave up 4 bases and J gave up 3 bases; unmatched junction bases: 12.

V gene TRBV7-3 combines with J gene TRBJ2-1; D perhaps matches TRBD1 (6 bases). The ends were cut back, 1 base at V and 4 bases at J, with 8 bases in the middle. Germline assignment: CDR1 SGHTA and CDR2 FQGTGA. There are 14 residues in the CDR3. The CDR3 DNA is TGTGCCAGCAGCTTAATACAGGGTTACAATGAGCAGTTCTTC. Protein sequence: CASSLIQGYNEQFF.

In the case of this clonotype: Without the conserved terminal phenylalanine or tryptophan, this CDR3 likely stems from a read error. Because the CDR3's place on the DNA is in doubt, the DNA is left out and the CDR3 is given as listed by TCRdb. The V call is TRBV6-5, the J call TRBJ2-4; TRBD1, the table's D call, lacks a check against the DNA. Germline loops: CDR1 MNHEY, CDR2 SVGAGI. The CDR3 region is 11 residues in length, termini included. The CDR3 sequence: CASSSLGSLSV.

Notes on this clonotype: The CDR3 does not close with the conserved phenylalanine or tryptophan, likely indicating a read error. This rearrangement joins TRBV9 to TRBJ1-3; D call uncertain. CDR3 length: 15 residues. Looked up from germline, CDR1 is SGDLS and CDR2 is YYNGEE. V lost 2 bases and J 4 bases, leaving 13 bases between the germline ends. The CDR3 bases are TGTGCCAGCAGCGTGGGAGCGTCAGGCGGAAACACCATATATGTT. It encodes CASSVGASGGNTIYV.